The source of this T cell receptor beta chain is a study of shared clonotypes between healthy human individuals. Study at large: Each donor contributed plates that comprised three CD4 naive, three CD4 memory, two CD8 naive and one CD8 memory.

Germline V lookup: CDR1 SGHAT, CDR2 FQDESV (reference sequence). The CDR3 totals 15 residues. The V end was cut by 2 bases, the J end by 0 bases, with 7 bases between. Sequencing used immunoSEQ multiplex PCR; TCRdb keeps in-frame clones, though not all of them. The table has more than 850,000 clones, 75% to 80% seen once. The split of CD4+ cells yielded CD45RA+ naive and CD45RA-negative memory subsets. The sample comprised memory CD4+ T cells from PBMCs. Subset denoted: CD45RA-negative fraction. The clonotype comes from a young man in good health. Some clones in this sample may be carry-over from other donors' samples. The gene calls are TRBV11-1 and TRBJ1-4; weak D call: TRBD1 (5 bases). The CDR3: CASSLLGATNEKLFF. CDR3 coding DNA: TGTGCCAGCAGCTTACTAGGGGCAACTAATGAAAAACTGTTTTTT. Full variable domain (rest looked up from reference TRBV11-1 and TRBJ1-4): EAEVAQSPRYKITEKSQAVAFWCDPISGHATLYWYRQILGQGPELLVQFQDESVVDDSQLPKDRFSAERLKGVDSTLKIQPAELGDSAMYLCASSLLGATNEKLFFGSGTQLSVL.